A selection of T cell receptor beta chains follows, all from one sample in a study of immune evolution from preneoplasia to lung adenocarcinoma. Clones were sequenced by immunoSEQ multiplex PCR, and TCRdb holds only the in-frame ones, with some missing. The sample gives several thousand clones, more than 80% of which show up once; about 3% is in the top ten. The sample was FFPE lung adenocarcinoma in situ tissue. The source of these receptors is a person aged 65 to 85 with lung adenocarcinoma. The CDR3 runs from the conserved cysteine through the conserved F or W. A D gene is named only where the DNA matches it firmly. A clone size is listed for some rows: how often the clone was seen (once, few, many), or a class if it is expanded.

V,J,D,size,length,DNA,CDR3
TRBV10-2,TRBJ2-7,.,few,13,TGCGCCAGCAGTGGGGTCGGAAACTACGAGCAGTACTTC,CASSGVGNYEQYF
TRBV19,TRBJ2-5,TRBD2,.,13,TGTGCCAGTAGTATAGGGACTAGCGGACCCCAGTACTTC,CASSIGTSGPQYF
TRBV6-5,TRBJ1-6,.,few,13,TGTGCCAGCTCGGGGAGTTATAATTCACCCCTCCACTTT,CASSGSYNSPLHF
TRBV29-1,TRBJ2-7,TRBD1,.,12,TGCAGCGTGAGCACAGGGGCGTACGAGCAGTACTTC,CSVSTGAYEQYF
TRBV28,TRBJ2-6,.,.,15,TGTGCCAGCAGTTTGGGTGGAGCTGGGGCCAACGTCCTGACTTTC,CASSLGGAGANVLTF
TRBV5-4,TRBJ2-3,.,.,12,TGTGCCAGCAGCTCACGGACCCTTACGCAGTATTTT,CASSSRTLTQYF
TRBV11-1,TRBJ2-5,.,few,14,TGTGCCAGCAGCTCGGACACGTACCAAGAGACCCAGTACTTC,CASSSDTYQETQYF
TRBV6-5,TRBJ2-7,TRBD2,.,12,TGTGCCACAAGCGGGAGTCCCTACGAGCAGTACTTC,CATSGSPYEQYF
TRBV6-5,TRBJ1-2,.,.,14,TGTGCCAGCAGTTACTCGCAAACAGGGTATGGCTACACCTTC,CASSYSQTGYGYTF
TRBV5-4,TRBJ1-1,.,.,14,TGTGCCAGCACCAAACAGGGCCTGAACACTGAAGCTTTCTTT,CASTKQGLNTEAFF
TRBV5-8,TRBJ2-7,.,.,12,TGTGCCAGCAGCCTGCTACGGAACGAGCAGTACTTC,CASSLLRNEQYF
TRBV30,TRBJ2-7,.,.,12,TGTGCCTGGAGTGTATTTGCTTACGAGCAGTACTTC,CAWSVFAYEQYF
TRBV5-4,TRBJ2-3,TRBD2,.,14,TGTGCCAGCAGCTTTCTAGCGGCCACAGATACGCAGTATTTT,CASSFLAATDTQYF
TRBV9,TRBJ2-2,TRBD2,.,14,TGTGCCAGCAGCGTCCGGGAGGGCGTCGTGGAGCTGTTTTTT,CASSVREGVVELFF
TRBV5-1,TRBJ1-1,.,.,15,TGCGCCAGCACCCCGGGCTGGACAGCGAACACTGAAGCTTTCTTT,CASTPGWTANTEAFF
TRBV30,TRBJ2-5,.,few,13,TGTGCCTGGGGCGGACAGTTAAAAGAGACCCAGTACTTC,CAWGGQLKETQYF
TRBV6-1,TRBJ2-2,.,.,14,TGTGCCAGCATGAGGCGGGGGAACACCGGGGAGCTGTTTTTT,CASMRRGNTGELFF
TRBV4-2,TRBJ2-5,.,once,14,TGTGCCAGCAGCCAAAATCTTGCTAGGGAGACCCAGTACTTC,CASSQNLARETQYF
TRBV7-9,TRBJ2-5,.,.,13,TGTGCCAGCAGGGCAGCCCTTAAAGAGACCCAGTACTTC,CASRAALKETQYF
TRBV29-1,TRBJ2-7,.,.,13,TGCAGCGTTGGGGCCCCACTATCGGGGGAGCAGTACTTC,CSVGAPLSGEQYF
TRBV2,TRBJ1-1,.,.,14,TGTGCCAGCAGTGTTGGAAGGGGTTCCACTGAAGCTTTCTTT,CASSVGRGSTEAFF
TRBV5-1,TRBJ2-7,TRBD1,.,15,TGCGCCAGCAGTGGGGACAGGGGGCGAGGACGTGAGCAGTACTTC,CASSGDRGRGREQYF
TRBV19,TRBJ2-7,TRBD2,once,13,TGTGCCAGTAGGGGGGGGAATACCTACGAGCAGTACTTC,CASRGGNTYEQYF
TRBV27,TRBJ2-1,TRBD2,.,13,TGTGCCAGCAGTCCGGGACTAGGGAATGAGCAGTTCTTC,CASSPGLGNEQFF
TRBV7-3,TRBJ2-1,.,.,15,TGTGCCAGCAGCTTACAGACTTCAGCCTACAATGAGCAGTTCTTC,CASSLQTSAYNEQFF
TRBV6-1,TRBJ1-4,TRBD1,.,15,TGTGCCAGCAGTGAAGGGGACAGTGTGGGCGAAAAACTGTTTTTT,CASSEGDSVGEKLFF
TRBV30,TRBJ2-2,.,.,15,TGTGCCTGGAGCGCAGGGTTGATTATTCCCGGGGAGCTGTTTTTT,CAWSAGLIIPGELFF
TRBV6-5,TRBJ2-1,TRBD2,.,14,TGTGCCAGCAGTTACGGGGGGGGTTGGAATGAGCAGTTCTTC,CASSYGGGWNEQFF
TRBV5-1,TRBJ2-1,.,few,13,TGCGCCAGCCAGGTTATCCTAGACGGAGAGCAGTTCTTC,CASQVILDGEQFF
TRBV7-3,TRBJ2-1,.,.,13,TGTGCCAGCAGCTCCGGACCGACGGGTGAGCAGTTCTTC,CASSSGPTGEQFF
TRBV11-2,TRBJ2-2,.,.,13,TGTGCCAGCAGCCGGGACACCACCGGGGAGCTGTTTTTT,CASSRDTTGELFF
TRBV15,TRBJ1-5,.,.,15,TGTGCCACCAGCAGAGAACAGGGTGGGAGTCAGCCCCAGCATTTT,CATSREQGGSQPQHF
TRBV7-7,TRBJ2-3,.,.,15,TGTGCTAGCAGCTTAGACGGGTCGCGCACAGATACGCAGTATTTT,CASSLDGSRTDTQYF
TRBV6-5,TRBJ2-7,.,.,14,TGTGCCAGCAGTTACTCTCAGGGAACCAGCGAGCAGTACTTC,CASSYSQGTSEQYF
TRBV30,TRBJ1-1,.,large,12,TGTGCCTGGAGCGAGAAGAACACTGAAGCTTTCTTT,CAWSEKNTEAFF
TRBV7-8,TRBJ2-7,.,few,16,TGTGCCAGCAGCACGGGAAGGCAGCTCATCTCCTACGAGCAGTACTTC,CASSTGRQLISYEQYF
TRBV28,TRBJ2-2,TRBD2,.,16,TGTGCCAGCAGACCCAACGACGGGGGGGCCGTCGGGGAGCTGTTTTTT,CASRPNDGGAVGELFF
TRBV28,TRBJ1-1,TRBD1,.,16,TGTGCCAGCAGTTGGGGAACCGGGACAGTTAACACTGAAGCTTTCTTT,CASSWGTGTVNTEAFF
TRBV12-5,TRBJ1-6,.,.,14,TGTGCTAGTGGTTTGGGGGACTATAATTCACCCCTCCACTTT,CASGLGDYNSPLHF
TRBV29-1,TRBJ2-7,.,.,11,TGCAGCGTTGAAGTCGGCTACGAGCAGTACTTC,CSVEVGYEQYF
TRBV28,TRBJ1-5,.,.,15,TGTGCCAGCAGTTTGGGGCAGGGTTATCGACAGCCCCAGCATTTT,CASSLGQGYRQPQHF
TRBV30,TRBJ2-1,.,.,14,TGTGCCTGGAGTCATGGGGTAGGTAGCGATGAGCAGTTCTTC,CAWSHGVGSDEQFF
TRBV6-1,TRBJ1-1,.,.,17,TGTGCCAGCAGTGAAAGACAGGTCTTCGCCCAGAACACTGAAGCTTTCTTT,CASSERQVFAQNTEAFF
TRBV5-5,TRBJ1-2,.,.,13,TGTGCCAGCAGCTTTGTACGGGGCCATGGCTACACCTTC,CASSFVRGHGYTF
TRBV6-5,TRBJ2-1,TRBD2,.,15,TGTGCCAGCAGCAAAGGGACTAACTCCTACAATGAGCAGTTCTTC,CASSKGTNSYNEQFF
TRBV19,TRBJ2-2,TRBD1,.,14,TGTGCCAGTGATTCGGGACAGGGGACCGGGGAGCTGTTTTTT,CASDSGQGTGELFF
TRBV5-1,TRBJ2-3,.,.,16,TGCGCCAGCAGCTTGGTACCTAACAGAATCACAGATACGCAGTATTTT,CASSLVPNRITDTQYF
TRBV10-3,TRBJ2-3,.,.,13,TGTGCCATCAGTGAAAACCCCCCAGATACGCAGTATTTT,CAISENPPDTQYF
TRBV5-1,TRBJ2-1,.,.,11,TGCGCCAGCAGCTTCCAGAATGAGCAGTTCTTC,CASSFQNEQFF
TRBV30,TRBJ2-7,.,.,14,TGTGCCTGGGGGAAATTAACAGGGAAATACGAGCAGTACTTC,CAWGKLTGKYEQYF
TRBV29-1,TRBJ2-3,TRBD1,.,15,TGCAGCGTGGAAAGACAGGGGCCACCCGCGGATACGCAGTATTTT,CSVERQGPPADTQYF
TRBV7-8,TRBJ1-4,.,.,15,TGTGCCAGCAGCTCGTGGACAGATAATAATGAAAAACTGTTTTTT,CASSSWTDNNEKLFF
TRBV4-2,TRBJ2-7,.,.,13,TGTGCCAGCAGCCAGGGGCTATCCTACGAGCAGTACTTC,CASSQGLSYEQYF